The clone carrying this T cell receptor (beta chain) was observed a handful of times. Its matching antigen is unknown. Each CDR3 protein is one row after TCRdb ran MiXCR on the reads. Seen here are around 130,000 distinct CDR3 sequences, about 24% observed once, and the top ten hold 30% to 40%. Germline V gene lookup returns CDR1 MDHEN and CDR2 SYDVKM. This CDR3 is built from 15 residues. V shed 6 bases, J shed 7 bases, and the junction held 11 bases outside the gene matches. The sample belongs to a study of T cell repertoires in cytomegalovirus infection. The chain is built from TRBV28 and TRBJ2-3, with 9 bases that match TRBD2. The TCR was taken from a human donor in good health (CMV status not recorded). Some clones in this sample may be carry-over from other donors' samples. The specimen was PBMCs, sequenced either directly or after in vitro stimulation (not recorded which). The CDR3 loop reads CASSLGLAGSNTQYF. The DNA of the CDR3 is TGTGCCAGCAGCTTGGGACTAGCAGGTTCCAATACGCAGTATTTT.